Listed below are T cell receptor beta chains from one sample, sequenced in a study of post-analysis software for immune sequencing data. One entry per CDR3 protein results from TCRdb running MiXCR on the PCR reads. The profile shows 750,000 to 950,000 distinct CDR3 sequences, 35% to 55% of them singletons. The sequencing input was blood. Source of these receptors: a girl aged 5-17 years with multiple sclerosis. Each CDR3 is given with its conserved first and last residue. The D gene is left open where the match is weak. Size values are once, few and many counts, or a class for expanded clones, and some rows have none.

V: TRBV7-8; D: TRBD1; size: few; J: TRBJ2-3; CDR3: CASSFGQGSTDTQYF; DNA: TGTGCCAGCAGCTTCGGACAGGGGAGCACAGATACGCAGTATTTT
V: TRBV3-1; D: NA; size: NA; J: TRBJ2-5; CDR3: CASSPPMSGWAQYF; DNA: TGTGCCAGCAGCCCCCCCATGTCCGGGTGGGCCCAGTACTTC
V: TRBV20-1; D: TRBD1; size: NA; J: TRBJ2-7; CDR3: CSGKGDRGGDEQYF; DNA: TGCAGTGGGAAAGGGGACAGGGGTGGCGACGAGCAGTACTTC
V: TRBV2; D: NA; size: NA; J: TRBJ2-7; CDR3: CASSEVSSDHEQYF; DNA: TGTGCCAGCAGTGAAGTGTCTAGCGACCACGAGCAGTACTTC
V: TRBV15; D: TRBD2; size: few; J: TRBJ2-5; CDR3: CATSTGGIGETQYF; DNA: TGTGCCACCAGCACGGGGGGTATCGGAGAGACCCAGTACTTC
V: TRBV6-2/TRBV6-3; D: NA; size: NA; J: TRBJ1-1; CDR3: CASIPHREYTEAFF; DNA: TGTGCCAGTATACCCCACAGGGAGTACACTGAAGCTTTCTTT
V: TRBV3-1; D: TRBD1; size: NA; J: TRBJ2-7; CDR3: CASSQDLMGPGQAYEQYF; DNA: TGTGCCAGCAGCCAAGACCTCATGGGTCCGGGACAGGCTTACGAGCAGTACTTC
V: TRBV7-3; D: NA; size: NA; J: TRBJ2-1; CDR3: CASSLSGLNSEQFF; DNA: TGTGCCAGCAGCTTATCAGGTCTGAACAGTGAGCAGTTCTTC
V: TRBV25-1; D: NA; size: NA; J: TRBJ1-2; CDR3: CASSESDRNYGYTF; DNA: TGTGCCAGCAGTGAATCTGACAGAAACTATGGCTACACCTTC
V: TRBV12-3/TRBV12-4; D: NA; size: NA; J: TRBJ1-1; CDR3: CASRNSVGRIEAFF; DNA: TGTGCCAGCAGAAACTCGGTAGGGAGAATTGAAGCTTTCTTT
V: TRBV28; D: NA; size: NA; J: TRBJ2-1; CDR3: CASSLLGRPPFF; DNA: TGTGCCAGCAGTTTATTAGGGAGGCCTCCGTTCTTC
V: TRBV6-5; D: TRBD2; size: few; J: TRBJ2-7; CDR3: CVSREGLAVYEQYF; DNA: TGTGTCAGCAGAGAGGGACTAGCAGTTTACGAGCAGTACTTC
V: TRBV12-3/TRBV12-4; D: TRBD1; size: few; J: TRBJ1-2; CDR3: CASSLLWGTVDGYTF; DNA: TGTGCCAGCAGCCTACTATGGGGGACAGTTGATGGCTACACCTTC
V: TRBV6-5; D: TRBD2; size: NA; J: TRBJ2-1; CDR3: CASSYVASGYNEQFF; DNA: TGTGCCAGCAGTTACGTCGCTAGCGGGTACAATGAGCAGTTCTTC
V: TRBV5-1; D: NA; size: NA; J: TRBJ2-3; CDR3: CASSLVGSSTDTQYF; DNA: TGTGCCAGCAGCCTTGTGGGCAGCAGCACAGATACGCAGTATTTT
V: TRBV11-2; D: NA; size: few; J: TRBJ2-7; CDR3: CASSLVGRFQTYEQYF; DNA: TGTGCCAGCAGCTTAGTCGGCAGATTCCAAACCTATGAGCAGTACTTC
V: TRBV4-2; D: NA; size: NA; J: TRBJ2-6; CDR3: CASSQAPSSGANVLTF; DNA: TGTGCCAGCAGCCAAGCCCCTAGCTCTGGGGCCAACGTCCTGACTTTC
V: TRBV7-6; D: NA; size: NA; J: TRBJ1-2; CDR3: CASSQMHPPNYGYTF; DNA: TGTGCCAGCAGCCAAATGCATCCCCCTAACTATGGCTACACCTTC
V: TRBV29-1; D: TRBD2; size: many; J: TRBJ2-4; CDR3: CSVEGGRDIQYF; DNA: TGCAGCGTTGAAGGTGGGAGGGACATTCAGTACTTC
V: TRBV29-1; D: TRBD2; size: NA; J: TRBJ2-2; CDR3: CSVSSGGVTGELFF; DNA: TGCAGCGTCTCCAGCGGGGGAGTGACCGGGGAGCTGTTTTTT
V: TRBV11-3; D: TRBD1; size: few; J: TRBJ2-5; CDR3: CASSLTGADQETQYF; DNA: TGTGCCAGCAGCTTAACAGGGGCGGATCAAGAGACCCAGTACTTC
V: TRBV28; D: NA; size: NA; J: TRBJ2-7; CDR3: CASSSPGSPYEQYF; DNA: TGTGCCAGCAGTTCCCCCGGAAGTCCCTACGAGCAGTACTTC
V: TRBV7-9; D: TRBD2; size: NA; J: TRBJ2-5; CDR3: CASRFETSGSRQETQYF; DNA: TGTGCCAGCAGATTTGAGACTAGCGGGAGTCGACAAGAGACCCAGTACTTC
V: TRBV7-3; D: NA; size: NA; J: TRBJ1-1; CDR3: CASSLYPGATEAFF; DNA: TGTGCCAGCAGCTTATATCCGGGGGCCACTGAAGCTTTCTTT
V: TRBV6-5; D: TRBD2; size: few; J: TRBJ2-1; CDR3: CASRTTSGEQFF; DNA: TGTGCCAGCAGAACCACTAGCGGTGAGCAGTTCTTC
V: TRBV25-1; D: TRBD1; size: NA; J: TRBJ2-6; CDR3: CASSGQGAPGANVLTF; DNA: TGTGCCAGCAGTGGACAGGGGGCGCCTGGGGCCAACGTCCTGACTTTC